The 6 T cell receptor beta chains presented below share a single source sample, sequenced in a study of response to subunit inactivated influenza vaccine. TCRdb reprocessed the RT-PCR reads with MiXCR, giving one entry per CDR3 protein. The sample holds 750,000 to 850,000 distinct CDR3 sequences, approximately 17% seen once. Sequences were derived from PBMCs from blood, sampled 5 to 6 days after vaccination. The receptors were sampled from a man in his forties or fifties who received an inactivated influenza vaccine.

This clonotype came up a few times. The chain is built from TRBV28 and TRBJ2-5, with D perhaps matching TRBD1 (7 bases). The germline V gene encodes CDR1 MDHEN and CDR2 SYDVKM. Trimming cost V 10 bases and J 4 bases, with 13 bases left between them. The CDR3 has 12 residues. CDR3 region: CATSGGLETQYF. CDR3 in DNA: TGTGCCACCTCAGGGGGGTTAGAGACCCAGTACTTC.

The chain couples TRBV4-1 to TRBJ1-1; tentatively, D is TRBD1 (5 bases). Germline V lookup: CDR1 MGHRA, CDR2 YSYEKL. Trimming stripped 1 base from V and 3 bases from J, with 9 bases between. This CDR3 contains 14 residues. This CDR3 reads CASSQAGQDTEAFF. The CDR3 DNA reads TGCGCCAGCAGCCAAGCAGGGCAGGACACTGAAGCTTTCTTT.

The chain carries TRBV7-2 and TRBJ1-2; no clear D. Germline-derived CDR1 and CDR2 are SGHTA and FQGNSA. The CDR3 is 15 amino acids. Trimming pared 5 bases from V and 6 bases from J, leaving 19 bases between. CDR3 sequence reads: CASSRYLVVQDGYTF. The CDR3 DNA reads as TGTGCCAGCAGCCGATATCTGGTGGTGCAGGATGGCTACACCTTC.

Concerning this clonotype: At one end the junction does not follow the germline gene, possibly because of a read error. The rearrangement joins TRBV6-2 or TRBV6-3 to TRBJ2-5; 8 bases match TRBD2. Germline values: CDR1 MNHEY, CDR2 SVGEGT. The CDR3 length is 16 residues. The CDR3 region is CASSNSGGIGQETQYF. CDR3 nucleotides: TGTGCCAGCAGTAACTCGGGGGGGATTGGCCAAGAGACCCAGTACTTC.

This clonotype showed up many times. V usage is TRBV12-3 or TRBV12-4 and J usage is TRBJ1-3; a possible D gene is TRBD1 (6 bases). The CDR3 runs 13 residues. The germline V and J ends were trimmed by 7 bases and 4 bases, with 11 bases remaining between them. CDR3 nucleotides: TGTGCCAGCACCGGGGGCGCCGGAAACACCATATATTTT. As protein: CASTGGAGNTIYF.

The CDR3 nucleotides read TGCGCCAGCAGCCCTTTGGCGGGGTTCACAGATACGCAGTATTTT. Protein: CASSPLAGFTDTQYF. The V call is TRBV4-1, the J call TRBJ2-3, with D possibly TRBD2 on 6 matching bases. The CDR3 runs to 15 residues. With 4 bases removed from V and 2 bases from J, the gap between germline ends came to 13 bases. Germline assignment: CDR1 MGHRA and CDR2 YSYEKL.